This T cell receptor beta chain was sequenced in a study of vaccination effects on CD4 cells after COVID-19. With respect to this clone: Antigen specificity is unknown.

The repertoire was sequenced with immunoSEQ multiplex PCR; TCRdb's copy has only in-frame clones and lacks some. The repertoire includes 45,000 to 65,000 clones, 78% of them detected once, and about 4.6% sits in the top ten. Germline CDR1 and CDR2: MNHEY and SVGAGI. The CDR3 spans 13 residues. Trimming cost V 4 bases and J 4 bases, with 10 bases left between them. Having been cultured for less than 13 days, the cells underwent CD4+ T cell isolation. The vaccine given was either BNT162b2 or mRNA-1273, in two doses. The receptor was isolated from a human donor who received a COVID-19 vaccine. The chain has TRBV6-5 and TRBJ1-2; no firm D call. This specimen was CD4+ T cells from PBMCs cultured without peptide, taken after COVID-19 vaccination. The CDR3 reads CASSSEAGYGYTF. The CDR3 region has the DNA TGTGCCAGCAGTTCCGAGGCCGGCTATGGCTACACCTTC.